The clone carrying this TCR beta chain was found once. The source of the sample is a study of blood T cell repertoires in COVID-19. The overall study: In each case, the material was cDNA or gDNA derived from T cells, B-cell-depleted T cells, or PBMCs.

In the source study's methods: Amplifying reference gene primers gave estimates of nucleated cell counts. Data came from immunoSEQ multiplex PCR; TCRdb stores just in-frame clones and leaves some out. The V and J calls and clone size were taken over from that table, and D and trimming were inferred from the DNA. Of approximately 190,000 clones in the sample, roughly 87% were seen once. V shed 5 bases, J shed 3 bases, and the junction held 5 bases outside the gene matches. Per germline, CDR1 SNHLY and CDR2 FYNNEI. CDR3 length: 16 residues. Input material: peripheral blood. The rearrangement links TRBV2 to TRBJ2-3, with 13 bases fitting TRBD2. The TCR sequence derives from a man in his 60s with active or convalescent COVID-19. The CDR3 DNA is TGTGCCAGCAGTCCCTTGACTAGCGGGGGGACAGATACGCAGTATTTT. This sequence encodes CASSPLTSGGTDTQYF.